This is a list of T cell receptor beta chains from one sample in a study of OX40 agonist ivuxolimab in advanced cancers. Profiling relied on immunoSEQ multiplex PCR, and the TCRdb table lists in-frame clones only, not all of them. Of approximately 75,000 clones listed, around 90% are singletons. Sequencing was performed on CD4+ or CD8+ T cells sorted from blood, taken in a trial of the OX40 agonist ivuxolimab. All receptors derive from an adult with an advanced solid tumor such as melanoma, head and neck, liver or kidney cancer. CDR3s include the opening cysteine and the closing phenylalanine or tryptophan. D genes are given only for firm matches. For some rows the clone size is stated as once, few or many, or as a class when expanded; others skip it.

clone_size: .; cdr3_length: 15; j_call: TRBJ2-1; d_call: .; v_call: TRBV27; cdr3_nt: TGTGCCAGCAGTTTATCGCAGGGCACATACAATGAGCAGTTCTTC; cdr3_aa: CASSLSQGTYNEQFF
clone_size: .; cdr3_length: 14; j_call: TRBJ2-1; d_call: .; v_call: TRBV28; cdr3_nt: TGTGCCAGCAGTGACAGCCGGGGCGGGAATGAGCAGTTCTTC; cdr3_aa: CASSDSRGGNEQFF
clone_size: .; cdr3_length: 18; j_call: TRBJ2-6; d_call: TRBD2; v_call: TRBV28; cdr3_nt: TGTGCCAGCAGCCCGGGACTAGCGGGAATCTCTGGGGCCAACGTCCTGACTTTC; cdr3_aa: CASSPGLAGISGANVLTF
clone_size: .; cdr3_length: 15; j_call: TRBJ2-7; d_call: .; v_call: TRBV5-1; cdr3_nt: TGCGCCAGCAGCTTGGGACCCAGGAGCTCCTACGAGCAGTACTTC; cdr3_aa: CASSLGPRSSYEQYF
clone_size: .; cdr3_length: 15; j_call: TRBJ1-2; d_call: .; v_call: TRBV28; cdr3_nt: TGTGCCAGCAGTTCGGGGAATATACCCAACTATGGCTACACCTTC; cdr3_aa: CASSSGNIPNYGYTF
clone_size: .; cdr3_length: 14; j_call: TRBJ2-5; d_call: TRBD1; v_call: TRBV7-2; cdr3_nt: TGTGCCAGCAGCTTTGGGACAGGCCAAGAGACCCAGTACTTC; cdr3_aa: CASSFGTGQETQYF
clone_size: .; cdr3_length: 14; j_call: TRBJ2-5; d_call: TRBD2; v_call: TRBV10-3; cdr3_nt: TGTGCCATTACTAGCGGGGGTAACCAAGAGACCCAGTACTTC; cdr3_aa: CAITSGGNQETQYF
clone_size: .; cdr3_length: 17; j_call: TRBJ2-6; d_call: TRBD1; v_call: TRBV7-2; cdr3_nt: TGTGCCAGCAGCTTAGCGATACAGGGGGCTGGGGCCAACGTCCTGACTTTC; cdr3_aa: CASSLAIQGAGANVLTF
clone_size: .; cdr3_length: 14; j_call: TRBJ2-7; d_call: .; v_call: TRBV11-2; cdr3_nt: TGTGCCAGCAGCTTAGCACAGACGCCCTACGAGCAGCACTTC; cdr3_aa: CASSLAQTPYEQHF
clone_size: once; cdr3_length: 14; j_call: TRBJ2-7; d_call: .; v_call: TRBV19; cdr3_nt: TGTGCCAGTAGCAGACAGGTGAGCTCCTACGAGCAGTACTTC; cdr3_aa: CASSRQVSSYEQYF
clone_size: .; cdr3_length: 18; j_call: TRBJ2-5; d_call: TRBD2; v_call: TRBV11-2; cdr3_nt: TGTGCCAGCAGCTCCTCGACAGGACTAGCTCTCGGGGTGGAGACCCAGTACTTC; cdr3_aa: CASSSSTGLALGVETQYF
clone_size: .; cdr3_length: 17; j_call: TRBJ2-1; d_call: .; v_call: TRBV30; cdr3_nt: TGTGCCTGGAGCGGATTAAGACCAGCGAAGATATACAATGAGCAGTTCTTC; cdr3_aa: CAWSGLRPAKIYNEQFF
clone_size: .; cdr3_length: 14; j_call: TRBJ2-7; d_call: .; v_call: TRBV11-2; cdr3_nt: TGTGCCAGCAGCACTAGTCAGGTTGTCTACGAGCAGTACTTC; cdr3_aa: CASSTSQVVYEQYF
clone_size: .; cdr3_length: 13; j_call: TRBJ2-1; d_call: .; v_call: TRBV6-6; cdr3_nt: TGTGCCAGCAGTTACTCTGACTGGAATGAGCAGTTCTTC; cdr3_aa: CASSYSDWNEQFF
clone_size: .; cdr3_length: 15; j_call: TRBJ1-4; d_call: .; v_call: TRBV28; cdr3_nt: TGTGCCAGCAGGAAGGGGGGTGGTGGTAATGAAAAACTGTTTTTT; cdr3_aa: CASRKGGGGNEKLFF
clone_size: .; cdr3_length: 17; j_call: TRBJ2-7; d_call: TRBD2; v_call: TRBV19; cdr3_nt: TGTGCCAGATCAGGGTGGGTAGCGGGAACTAATACTTGGGAGCAGTACTTC; cdr3_aa: CARSGWVAGTNTWEQYF
clone_size: .; cdr3_length: 18; j_call: TRBJ1-1; d_call: TRBD1; v_call: TRBV27; cdr3_nt: TGTGCCAGCAGTCTGGGAACCGGGACAGGGTTTATGAACACTGAAGCTTTCTTT; cdr3_aa: CASSLGTGTGFMNTEAFF
clone_size: .; cdr3_length: 14; j_call: TRBJ2-1; d_call: TRBD1; v_call: TRBV11-2; cdr3_nt: TGTGCCAGCAGCAGGACAGGACAATACAATGAGCAGTTCTTC; cdr3_aa: CASSRTGQYNEQFF
clone_size: .; cdr3_length: 12; j_call: TRBJ1-6; d_call: .; v_call: TRBV6-1; cdr3_nt: TGTGCCAGCACAGGGGTGGGTTCACCCCTCCACTTT; cdr3_aa: CASTGVGSPLHF
clone_size: .; cdr3_length: 15; j_call: TRBJ1-4; d_call: TRBD1; v_call: TRBV6-1; cdr3_nt: TGTGCCGGAGGACAGGTCGGCGCTAGAATAGAAAAACTGTTTTTT; cdr3_aa: CAGGQVGARIEKLFF
clone_size: .; cdr3_length: 14; j_call: TRBJ2-5; d_call: .; v_call: TRBV19; cdr3_nt: TGTGCCAGTAGTATAGTCTGGGAGAGTGGGACCCAGTACTTC; cdr3_aa: CASSIVWESGTQYF
clone_size: .; cdr3_length: 15; j_call: TRBJ2-3; d_call: TRBD1; v_call: TRBV7-7; cdr3_nt: TGTGCCAGCAGCTCCACAGGGGGTAGCACAGATACGCAGTATTTT; cdr3_aa: CASSSTGGSTDTQYF
clone_size: .; cdr3_length: 15; j_call: TRBJ2-5; d_call: TRBD1; v_call: TRBV19; cdr3_nt: TGTGCCAGTACCCCCGGGACAGGGGAGGCGGAGACCCAGTACTTC; cdr3_aa: CASTPGTGEAETQYF
clone_size: .; cdr3_length: 14; j_call: TRBJ2-7; d_call: .; v_call: TRBV7-2; cdr3_nt: TGTGCCAGCAGCACCGGGTCTAACTCCTACGAGCAGTACTTC; cdr3_aa: CASSTGSNSYEQYF
clone_size: once; cdr3_length: 14; j_call: TRBJ2-7; d_call: .; v_call: TRBV18; cdr3_nt: TGTGCCAGCTCATCGGGACACACCGACCGCGAGCAGTACTTC; cdr3_aa: CASSSGHTDREQYF
clone_size: .; cdr3_length: 15; j_call: TRBJ2-7; d_call: TRBD2; v_call: TRBV6-6; cdr3_nt: TGTGCCAGCACCCGTAGCGGGGTACACTCCTACGAGCAGTACTTC; cdr3_aa: CASTRSGVHSYEQYF
clone_size: .; cdr3_length: 17; j_call: TRBJ2-3; d_call: TRBD2; v_call: TRBV30; cdr3_nt: TGTGCCTGGAGTCACCACAGGACTAGCGGTTACACAGATACGCAGTATTTT; cdr3_aa: CAWSHHRTSGYTDTQYF
clone_size: .; cdr3_length: 19; j_call: TRBJ2-3; d_call: TRBD2; v_call: TRBV4-1; cdr3_nt: TGCGCCAGCAGCCAAGAGTGGGTAGCGGGGATGACTAGCACAGATACGCAGTATTTT; cdr3_aa: CASSQEWVAGMTSTDTQYF
clone_size: .; cdr3_length: 14; j_call: TRBJ2-7; d_call: TRBD1; v_call: TRBV6-1; cdr3_nt: TGTGCCAGCAGTCAGACAGGGGGAGGCTACGAGCAGTACTTC; cdr3_aa: CASSQTGGGYEQYF
clone_size: .; cdr3_length: 14; j_call: TRBJ2-7; d_call: TRBD1; v_call: TRBV30; cdr3_nt: TGTGCCTGGACGGACAGGGGCCAGCCCTACGAGCAGTACTTC; cdr3_aa: CAWTDRGQPYEQYF
clone_size: .; cdr3_length: 16; j_call: TRBJ1-3; d_call: TRBD1; v_call: TRBV18; cdr3_nt: TGTGCCAGCTCACCATACACACAGGGGGCTTCAAGCACCATATATTTT; cdr3_aa: CASSPYTQGASSTIYF
clone_size: .; cdr3_length: 17; j_call: TRBJ2-4; d_call: TRBD2; v_call: TRBV15; cdr3_nt: TGTGCCACCAGCAGAGATGTACTAGCGGGAGGTATTAACATTCAGTACTTC; cdr3_aa: CATSRDVLAGGINIQYF
clone_size: .; cdr3_length: 16; j_call: TRBJ2-1; d_call: TRBD2; v_call: TRBV5-1; cdr3_nt: TGCGCCAGCAGCGCCCTGACTAGCGGGATTTCCGATGAGCAGTTCTTC; cdr3_aa: CASSALTSGISDEQFF
clone_size: .; cdr3_length: 15; j_call: TRBJ2-1; d_call: TRBD2; v_call: TRBV7-2; cdr3_nt: TGTGCCAGCAGCTTAGGGTCGGGGGGGCCCAATGAGCAGTTCTTC; cdr3_aa: CASSLGSGGPNEQFF
clone_size: .; cdr3_length: 15; j_call: TRBJ2-6; d_call: .; v_call: TRBV27; cdr3_nt: TGTGCCAGCAGTCCAGACGGCTCTGGGGCCAACGTCCTGACTTTC; cdr3_aa: CASSPDGSGANVLTF
clone_size: .; cdr3_length: 12; j_call: TRBJ1-1; d_call: .; v_call: TRBV19; cdr3_nt: TGTGCCAGTGGGCGGACCGCGACTGAAGCTTTCTTT; cdr3_aa: CASGRTATEAFF
clone_size: .; cdr3_length: 15; j_call: TRBJ2-3; d_call: TRBD2; v_call: TRBV11-2; cdr3_nt: TGTGCCAGCAGTCGACTAGCGGGAGGGTTAGATACGCAGTATTTT; cdr3_aa: CASSRLAGGLDTQYF
clone_size: .; cdr3_length: 14; j_call: TRBJ2-7; d_call: .; v_call: TRBV6-5; cdr3_nt: TGTGCCAGCAGCCAATTAATTAGCGAAAACGAGCAGTACTTC; cdr3_aa: CASSQLISENEQYF
clone_size: .; cdr3_length: 14; j_call: TRBJ2-7; d_call: .; v_call: TRBV25-1; cdr3_nt: TGTGCCAGCAGGGCCGGGACACGGGGCTACGAGCAGTACTTC; cdr3_aa: CASRAGTRGYEQYF
clone_size: .; cdr3_length: 12; j_call: TRBJ2-7; d_call: .; v_call: TRBV28; cdr3_nt: TGTGCCAGCCTCGGGCAGGCCGGCGAGCAGTACTTC; cdr3_aa: CASLGQAGEQYF
clone_size: .; cdr3_length: 13; j_call: TRBJ2-7; d_call: TRBD1; v_call: TRBV27; cdr3_nt: TGTGCCAGCAGTGGACAGGACTCCTACGAGCAGTACTTC; cdr3_aa: CASSGQDSYEQYF